This is a list of T cell receptor beta chains from one sample in a study of shared clonotypes between healthy human individuals. Data came from immunoSEQ multiplex PCR; TCRdb stores just in-frame clones and leaves some out. The sample lists approximately 1,500,000 clones, about 98% occurring once. The sequenced sample consisted of naive CD4+ T cells sorted from blood. The receptors stem from a man younger than 45 in good health. CDR3s leave out the opening cysteine and the closing phenylalanine or tryptophan. Fields, in order: V gene, J gene, CDR3 protein.

V gene: TRBV5-4
J gene: TRBJ1-4
CDR3 protein: ASRQYGTNEKLF

V gene: TRBV29-1
J gene: TRBJ1-1
CDR3 protein: SVRGNTEAF

V gene: TRBV14
J gene: TRBJ2-2
CDR3 protein: ASSRGTYTGELF

V gene: TRBV13
J gene: TRBJ2-3
CDR3 protein: ASSLGQGTDTQY

V gene: TRBV29-1
J gene: TRBJ2-7
CDR3 protein: SVSVSGTRN

V gene: TRBV18
J gene: TRBJ2-1
CDR3 protein: ASSPPRVTLQRNEQF

V gene: TRBV9
J gene: TRBJ2-1
CDR3 protein: ASSEDTYNEQF

V gene: TRBV7-3
J gene: TRBJ2-5
CDR3 protein: ASSRDGQETQY

V gene: TRBV9
J gene: TRBJ2-3
CDR3 protein: ASSLRGDSTDTQY

V gene: TRBV7-9
J gene: TRBJ2-6
CDR3 protein: ASSLGSSGANVLT

V gene: TRBV29-1
J gene: TRBJ2-2
CDR3 protein: SVEDQGRPNTGELF

V gene: TRBV27
J gene: TRBJ1-5
CDR3 protein: ASSSDSHSNQPQH

V gene: TRBV2
J gene: TRBJ1-2
CDR3 protein: ASRPGTGYGYT

V gene: TRBV15
J gene: TRBJ2-2
CDR3 protein: ATSRKQGTGELF

V gene: TRBV7-2
J gene: TRBJ2-1
CDR3 protein: ASSLTDRLEQF

V gene: TRBV10-3
J gene: TRBJ1-5
CDR3 protein: AISESGGWNQPQH

V gene: TRBV6-6
J gene: TRBJ2-1
CDR3 protein: ASSYEQAGGGDEQF

V gene: TRBV6-6
J gene: TRBJ2-1
CDR3 protein: ASGSSGRSYNEQF

V gene: TRBV6-1
J gene: TRBJ2-1
CDR3 protein: ASSEVRGLRGLYNEQF

V gene: TRBV7-9
J gene: TRBJ2-5
CDR3 protein: ASSLNSDQETQY

V gene: TRBV6-5
J gene: TRBJ1-1
CDR3 protein: ASSSRTAEAF

V gene: TRBV2
J gene: TRBJ1-2
CDR3 protein: ASSAGNRENGYT

V gene: TRBV18
J gene: TRBJ2-7
CDR3 protein: ASSPPGLAGEGEQY

V gene: TRBV7-8
J gene: TRBJ1-2
CDR3 protein: ASSGTGDYGYT

V gene: TRBV7-9
J gene: TRBJ2-3
CDR3 protein: ASSAWTDRTDTQY

V gene: TRBV5-1
J gene: TRBJ2-1
CDR3 protein: ASSSTSGAYNEQF

V gene: TRBV5-4
J gene: TRBJ1-1
CDR3 protein: ASAQEMNTEAF

V gene: TRBV2
J gene: TRBJ2-7
CDR3 protein: ASSGTAANGEQY

V gene: TRBV30
J gene: TRBJ1-5
CDR3 protein: AWSSRTGNQPQH

V gene: TRBV11-2
J gene: TRBJ2-1
CDR3 protein: ASSLGLAGVNEQF

V gene: TRBV6-1
J gene: TRBJ2-7
CDR3 protein: ASRVGKEQY

V gene: TRBV29-1
J gene: TRBJ1-1
CDR3 protein: SVGERTTATAAF

V gene: TRBV5-1
J gene: TRBJ2-7
CDR3 protein: ASSLNDRVPTEQY

V gene: TRBV28
J gene: TRBJ2-3
CDR3 protein: ASSLAGGPTDTQY

V gene: TRBV18
J gene: TRBJ1-4
CDR3 protein: ASSAGVNEKLF

V gene: TRBV10-2
J gene: TRBJ2-5
CDR3 protein: ASRRTGGYQETQY

V gene: TRBV10-2
J gene: TRBJ2-7
CDR3 protein: ASSESFPSSYEQY

V gene: TRBV6-5
J gene: TRBJ1-1
CDR3 protein: ASSYQRRLMNTEAF

V gene: TRBV4-3
J gene: TRBJ2-2
CDR3 protein: ASSQGGGRTGELF

V gene: TRBV13
J gene: TRBJ1-2
CDR3 protein: ASSLVMDGYT

V gene: TRBV5-1
J gene: TRBJ2-7
CDR3 protein: ASSLWGQLLREQY

V gene: TRBV6-4
J gene: TRBJ2-7
CDR3 protein: ASSREQGYEQY